The entry that follows covers one T cell receptor beta chain sequence. Its antigen is still unknown. The TCR-sequenced patients were a few responders to pembrolizumab. The data are from a study of PD-1 blockade in mismatch repair-deficient tumors. Whole-study results and caveats: Rapid post-treatment expansion, then contraction, generally preceding radiologic response, marked tumor-resident clones.

The CDR3 has 11 residues. Germline CDR1 and CDR2: MNHNS and SASEGT. The V end was cut by 2 bases, the J end by 7 bases, with 4 bases between. Assay: immunoSEQ multiplex PCR; the TCRdb copy retains only in-frame clones and omits some. The data show under 25,000 clones, almost 85% seen once. The specimen comprised peripheral blood, sampled 2 weeks after starting pembrolizumab. This chain connects TRBV6-1 to TRBJ2-3; D unresolved. The TCR sequence derives from an adult with mismatch repair-deficient cancer. DNA of the CDR3: TGTGCCAGCAGTGAATCGTATACGCAGTATTTT. Protein: CASSESYTQYF.